The 5 T cell receptor beta chains below all came from one sample that was sequenced in a study of vaccination and CD4 T cells after COVID-19. No antigen has been identified for these receptors. Cultured CD4+ T-cell DNA underwent Oncomine TCR Beta short-read sequencing. From the PCR reads, TCRdb called clonotypes with MiXCR, one entry per CDR3 protein. This sample carries about 22,000 distinct CDR3 sequences, 30% to 45% of them seen once, and the ten largest clones take 8.6%. Regarding time point: late sampling 161 to 241 days after vaccination in three convalescent patients. Treatment: roughly 10-day PBMC culture with coronavirus spike peptide pools or control peptides (ViraFEST assay). This sample comprised CD4+ T cells from blood, cultured in vitro, obtained about 7 months after SARS-CoV-2 vaccination. Every receptor here comes from a human donor who had recovered from COVID-19.

The V call is TRBV4-2, the J call TRBJ1-5; no clear D. This CDR3 has 15 residues. CDR1 and CDR2 (germline): LGHNA, YNFKEQ. Trimming shortened V by 2 bases and J by 0 bases, and 8 bases separated the two germline ends. The DNA for the CDR3 is TGTGCCAGCAGCCAATTGGGCTATAGCAATCAGCCCCAGCATTTT. It codes for CASSQLGYSNQPQHF.

The chain uses TRBV4-2 and TRBJ2-7; a possible D gene is TRBD2 (5 bases). The CDR3 has 15 amino acids. The V gene lost 0 bases and the J gene lost 1 base, with 10 bases spanning the gap. Germline V gives CDR1 LGHNA, CDR2 YNFKEQ. CDR3 in amino acids: CASSQDRAESYEQYF. The CDR3 DNA follows: TGTGCCAGCAGCCAAGATCGAGCGGAGTCCTACGAGCAGTACTTC.

The chain links TRBV6-1 to TRBJ2-3; TRBD1 agrees at 8 bases. Trimming cost V 4 bases and J 2 bases; bases outside gene matches: 5. The CDR3 contains 15 residues. The germline CDR1 and CDR2 sequences are MNHNS and SASEGT. The CDR3 nucleotides are TGTGCCAGCAGTGGGGGGACAGGTCACACAGATACGCAGTATTTT. It is translated as CASSGGTGHTDTQYF.

This rearrangement joins TRBV20-1 to TRBJ2-1; D unresolved. V lost 6 bases and J 7 bases, leaving 4 bases between the germline ends. This CDR3 is 9 amino acids long. Germline V CDR1 and CDR2: DFQATT, SNEGSKA (reference sequence). In DNA form, the CDR3 reads TGCAGTGCCCAAAATGAGCAGTTCTTC. It encodes CSAQNEQFF.

This clonotype was counted between two and nine times. The V gene is TRBV20-1, the J gene TRBJ2-7; 9 nucleotides match TRBD1. Germline V lookup: CDR1 DFQATT, CDR2 SNEGSKA (reference sequence). Trimming removed 5 bases from V and 6 bases from J; junction bases left unmatched: 8. The length of the CDR3 is 13 residues. The CDR3 is CSAPGTGGVEQYF. CDR3 sequence (DNA): TGCAGTGCTCCGGGCACAGGGGGCGTCGAGCAGTACTTC.